These T cell receptor beta chains were read from a single sample in a study of metastatic and nonmetastatic thyroid tumors. TCRdb reassembled clones from the PCR reads with MiXCR. This repertoire shows under 15,000 clones, roughly 12% found once; its top ten account for approximately 30%. Sequencing input: blood. The receptors originated from a female donor with papillary thyroid cancer or a benign thyroid nodule (not recorded which). Some clones in this sample may be carry-over from other donors' samples. Each CDR3 is given with its conserved first and last residue. D genes are given only for firm matches. Clone size appears in some rows only: once, few, many, or a class for an expanded clone.

TRBJ1-1,TRBV20-1,.,many,CSAASPPNTEAFF,TGCAGTGCCGCGTCTCCCCCGAACACTGAAGCTTTCTTT
TRBJ2-3,TRBV29-1,TRBD2,many,CSVVVAGRLDTQYF,TGCAGCGTTGTAGTAGCGGGACGCTTAGATACGCAGTATTTT
TRBJ1-2,TRBV7-2,TRBD1,many,CASSLHAGGGYGYTF,TGTGCCAGCAGCTTACACGCAGGGGGTGGCTATGGCTACACCTTC
TRBJ2-1,TRBV5-4,TRBD2,many,CASSPSGGIYNEQFF,TGTGCCAGCAGCCCTAGCGGGGGGATTTACAATGAGCAGTTCTTC
TRBJ2-3,TRBV12-3/TRBV12-4,.,many,CASSPLLGAGSNTDTQYF,TGTGCCAGCAGCCCACTTCTTGGGGCAGGGAGTAACACAGATACGCAGTATTTT
TRBJ1-1,TRBV28,.,many,CASTRGGANTEAFF,TGTGCCAGCACCAGAGGAGGGGCGAACACTGAAGCTTTCTTT
TRBJ1-4,TRBV20-1,.,many,CSARDSLTNEKLFF,TGCAGTGCTAGAGACAGTTTAACTAATGAAAAACTGTTTTTT
TRBJ1-6,TRBV3-1,.,many,CASSQGDNSPLHF,TGTGCCAGCAGCCAAGGGGATAATTCACCCCTCCACTTT
TRBJ1-6,TRBV5-1,TRBD1,medium-sized,CASSLGTGGSPLHF,TGCGCCAGCAGCCTCGGGACAGGGGGATCACCCCTCCACTTT
TRBJ2-3,TRBV27,TRBD2,few,CASSPRTSIGTDTQYF,TGTGCCAGCAGCCCAAGGACTAGCATCGGTACAGATACGCAGTATTTT
TRBJ2-7,TRBV30,TRBD2,.,CAWSWTGLAGGPARIEQYF,TGTGCCTGGAGTTGGACGGGACTAGCGGGAGGGCCCGCGAGGATAGAGCAGTACTTC
TRBJ2-7,TRBV2,.,medium-sized,CASSEEGLGEQYF,TGTGCCAGCAGTGAAGAAGGGTTAGGCGAGCAGTACTTC
TRBJ2-7,TRBV19,.,many,CASSPRGTRSYEQYF,TGTGCCAGTAGTCCCCGCGGAACGCGGTCCTACGAGCAGTACTTC
TRBJ2-1,TRBV5-1,TRBD2,many,CASSPDLAGGPYNEQFF,TGCGCCAGCAGCCCGGATTTAGCGGGGGGGCCTTACAATGAGCAGTTCTTC
TRBJ2-7,TRBV10-3,TRBD1,.,CAISAGTGHYEQYF,TGTGCCATCAGTGCCGGGACAGGACACTACGAGCAGTACTTC
TRBJ2-2,TRBV20-1,.,many,CSARVRLAATGELFF,TGCAGTGCTAGAGTAAGGTTGGCGGCCACCGGGGAGCTGTTTTTT
TRBJ1-2,TRBV28,TRBD1,medium-sized,CASSLSGTGRSTF,TGTGCCAGCAGTTTATCCGGGACAGGGAGGTCCACCTTC
TRBJ2-1,TRBV9,.,.,CASSVAGLTYNEQFF,TGTGCCAGCAGCGTAGCAGGACTAACTTACAATGAGCAGTTCTTC
TRBJ1-4,TRBV7-9,.,large,CASSPPTGGNEKLFF,TGTGCCAGCAGCCCCCCGACAGGCGGTAATGAAAAACTGTTTTTT
TRBJ2-3,TRBV3-1,.,.,CASSLAGADADTQYF,TGTGCCAGCAGTCTAGCCGGGGCCGACGCAGATACGCAGTACTTT
TRBJ1-5,TRBV6-2/TRBV6-3,.,medium-sized,CASSYQGGNQPQHF,TGTGCCAGCAGTTATCAGGGAGGCAATCAGCCCCAGCATTTT
TRBJ2-1,TRBV18,.,.,CASSPNLGDSYNEQFF,TGTGCCAGCTCACCAAACTTAGGGGATTCCTACAATGAGCAGTTCTTC
TRBJ2-2,TRBV5-1,TRBD2,.,CASSWGTSGANTGELFF,TGCGCCAGCAGCTGGGGGACTAGCGGAGCGAACACCGGGGAGCTGTTTTTT
TRBJ1-1,TRBV6-1,.,medium-sized,CASSEARVGNNEAFF,TGTGCCAGCAGTGAAGCCCGGGTTGGGAACAATGAAGCTTTCTTT
TRBJ2-1,TRBV7-2,TRBD2,many,CASSSSTTLGGGYNEQFF,TGTGCCAGCAGCTCCAGTACGACACTGGGCGGGGGCTACAATGAGCAGTTCTTC
TRBJ1-1,TRBV6-1,TRBD1,medium-sized,CASSEPGQPNTEAFF,TGTGCCAGCAGTGAACCGGGACAGCCTAACACTGAAGCTTTCTTT
TRBJ2-3,TRBV6-2/TRBV6-3,.,medium-sized,CASRADKAGTDTQYF,TGTGCCAGCAGGGCAGACAAGGCGGGCACAGATACGCAGTATTTT
TRBJ2-5,TRBV7-9,TRBD1,many,CASTIQGQETQYF,TGTGCCAGCACCATACAGGGGCAAGAGACCCAGTACTTC
TRBJ2-6,TRBV24-1,.,medium-sized,CATSVSGANVLTF,TGTGCCACCAGTGTATCAGGGGCCAACGTCCTGACTTTC
TRBJ2-2,TRBV3-1,.,many,CASSQRESGELFF,TGTGCCAGCAGCCAGAGGGAATCCGGGGAGCTGTTTTTT
TRBJ2-7,TRBV5-6,.,many,CASRITRGADSLSYEQYF,TGTGCCAGCAGAATAACCAGAGGGGCCGATTCTTTATCCTACGAGCAGTACTTC
TRBJ2-3,TRBV11-3,.,many,CASSLGLGGAGDTQYF,TGTGCCAGCAGCTTAGGCCTGGGGGGTGCGGGAGATACGCAGTATTTT
TRBJ1-3,TRBV4-1,TRBD1,many,CASSHGQGTVSGNTIYF,TGCGCCAGCAGCCATGGACAAGGGACAGTCTCTGGAAACACCATATATTTT
TRBJ1-2,TRBV20-1,.,many,CSAPGGRGREDGYTF,TGCAGTGCTCCCGGAGGTAGAGGGCGAGAGGATGGCTACACCTTC
TRBJ2-3,TRBV5-1,.,.,CASKTGPSTDTQYF,TGCGCCAGCAAAACAGGGCCTAGCACAGATACGCAGTATTTT
TRBJ1-3,TRBV6-1,.,medium-sized,CASSSSLLGSGNTIYF,TGTGCCAGCAGTTCCAGCCTTCTGGGCTCTGGAAACACCATATATTTT
TRBJ1-1,TRBV12-3/TRBV12-4,.,few,CASSLVGRNTEAFF,TGTGCCAGCAGTTTGGTTGGGCGGAACACTGAAGCTTTCTTT
TRBJ2-1,TRBV6-2/TRBV6-3,.,many,CASNGQSQTYNEQFF,TGTGCCAGCAACGGACAAAGTCAAACGTACAATGAGCAGTTCTTC
TRBJ1-3,TRBV24-1,.,hyperexpanded,CATSDLNSGNTIYF,TGTGCCACCAGTGATTTGAACAGTGGAAACACCATATATTTT
TRBJ2-4,TRBV6-1,TRBD1,many,CASRRTGMMDIQYF,TGTGCCAGCAGGAGGACAGGGATGATGGACATTCAGTACTTC
TRBJ2-7,TRBV2,TRBD2,many,CASSEAQSSGSRLNEQYF,TGTGCCAGCAGTGAAGCTCAATCTAGCGGTTCCCGGTTGAACGAGCAGTACTTC
TRBJ2-3,TRBV30,.,many,CATTGAYTDTQYF,TGTGCGACAACCGGGGCCTACACAGATACGCAGTATTTT
TRBJ2-7,TRBV3-1,TRBD1,many,CASSLGQGPNEQYF,TGTGCCAGCAGCCTTGGACAGGGTCCCAACGAGCAGTACTTC
TRBJ2-4,TRBV25-1,.,many,CASTGGQIQYF,TGTGCCAGCACCGGGGGGCAGATTCAGTACTTC
TRBJ2-5,TRBV5-1,.,many,CASSPPPYGGRVGETQYF,TGCGCCAGCTCCCCTCCTCCATACGGGGGGCGAGTGGGAGAGACCCAGTACTTC